A single TCR beta chain is shown here with its context. Its antigen target is currently unknown. The input lacks base qualities; no much larger clone sits a single base away. The sample belongs to a study of cytomegalovirus exposure and HLA in healthy donors (dated by TCRdb to about 2017). About the study as a whole: According to an earlier analysis of several hundred of the donors, some 180 million T cells yielded 117 million unique TCR beta sequences and around 280 Gb of sequence data. About 280 gigabases of sequencing data and around 85 million unique TCR sequences made up an early release that covered 500 to 700 HLA-typed donors. HLA typing included class I and class II loci at four-digit resolution. The study aimed to test whether cataloging public T cell receptors could reveal signatures of past pathogen exposure. Along with the roughly 710-subject first cohort, a separate validation cohort of over a hundred different subjects was used. About five DR-DQ haplotypes were handled as single units for association and clustering, since linkage in the cohort was strong. In a later analysis, previously published TCR beta repertoires from 666 donors were re-analyzed and high-resolution HLA genotyping was added so that TCR occurrence patterns could be studied. An earlier analysis of a few hundred of the donors applied high-throughput TCR beta sequencing to assess whether each TCR beta V gene segment acted as functional or pseudogenic. The later analysis used no new phenotypic data to find candidate immune exposures, relying instead on TCR beta sequences and their occurrence across donors. Across some 400 genotyped donors of the cohort, an average of approximately 240,000 unique TCR beta nucleotide sequences per donor were sequenced, and roughly a sixth of those sequences were non-productive. Typing coverage differed by locus: A, B, C, DRB1 and DQB1 were typed in roughly 620-640 donors, DQA1 in about 510, DPA1 in 606, and DPB1 in approximately 450. In a later genetic analysis, genome-wide SNP genotypes for about 55% of the roughly 670 donors were used, and that subset was treated as a discovery cohort. Among the approximately 400 genotyped donors, approximately 76% belonged to the genetic ancestry cluster associated with self-reported Caucasian donors. The study combined high-throughput TCR immunosequencing, statistical association of individual TCRs with disease status, and machine learning to predict cytomegalovirus infection status. All discovery cohort repertoires had been generated using a single sequencing platform. Donor age, sex, ethnicity and CMV serostatus were compiled together with the repertoire data. Using immunosequencing, the study profiled T cell repertoires from about 620 subjects and related those repertoires to cytomegalovirus serostatus. Study-wide findings and limitations: Linkage disequilibrium might explain the correlated functional status among segregating V segments, but an unknown experimental factor could not be ruled out. A later genetic analysis reported fewer N-insertions in productive TCRs among donors in an Asian-associated ancestry cluster than the roughly 690-donor mean. In both the original and validation cohorts, the classifier was reported to diagnose cytomegalovirus status with high specificity and sensitivity. According to a later analysis, most CMV-associated TCR beta chains appeared to be HLA-restricted, and the HLA associations seemed to be driven largely by CMV exposure. In this cohort, only TCR beta chains were sequenced, and detectable features were limited by the absence of alpha or paired-chain data. Some IMGT-functional V segments, including TRBV6-2 and TRBV6-3, could not be told apart with the 87-base-pair reads, so those segments were excluded. Because HLA typing was missing for some donors at each locus, association tests included only the typed subset. When HLA alleles, especially DR and DQ, strongly co-occurred, TCR associations were difficult to assign to individual alleles. A further reported finding was that TCR beta sequences accurately predicted the HLA-A and HLA-B alleles for most subjects in the first cohort. In the study, approximately 160 TCR beta chains were listed as associated with cytomegalovirus. In a later analysis, around 17,000 TCR beta sequences were associated with specific HLA alleles at a false discovery rate of 0.05. The authors suggested that the approach could potentially be generalized to other disease states and immunological phenotypes. CMV serostatus was the only immune exposure information available for the cohort. Seventeen rarely observed V segments, including chromosome 9 orphons, were excluded from the earlier analysis of several hundred of the donors because counts were too low. Roughly uniform sequencing depth across donors was assumed in presence/absence analyses, although this assumption may not hold. Broadly in line with IMGT annotations, most TCR beta V segments showed up in productive rearrangements about 87% or about 30% of the time in an earlier analysis of under 700 of the donors. Across donors, most TCR sequences were observed very rarely, whereas some public TCRs were present in many individuals. According to a later analysis, TCR association rates differed among HLA loci, with DRB1 alleles showing the most associated TCRs and HLA-C alleles showing the fewest. A group of highly shared sequence variants was considered likely to be a technical artifact of the sequencing pipeline. Several of the top co-occurrence clusters appeared to be linked to parvovirus B19, influenza, CMV and Epstein-Barr virus, according to a later analysis. In vitro tests confirmed that three of the cytomegalovirus-associated TCR beta chains recognize cytomegalovirus antigens. In a later genetic analysis, a missense DCLRE1C variant was associated with V-gene and J-gene trimming of TCR beta chains, and the association was replicated in an independent cohort. In a later analysis, HLA-associated TCR beta chains showed more clonal expansion and lower generation probabilities than non-associated chains that were equally common.

The cohort was made up of approximately 670 healthy bone marrow donors. All cohort members were sampled while nominally healthy, although unrecorded immune exposures were likely present. The donor tested CMV seronegative and was one of the 352 seronegative cohort members. Every donor gave a peripheral blood sample, and the peripheral blood mononuclear cells from that sample were used for TCR beta sequencing. The Qiagen DNeasy Blood Extraction Kit was used to extract genomic DNA from the blood cell samples. Library construction relied on the immunoSEQ multiplex PCR assay. A mixture of 60 forward primers for TCR Vbeta segments and 13 reverse primers for TCR Jbeta segments was used in the multiplex PCR. The CDR3 region of rearranged TCR beta genes was amplified from genomic DNA by a multiplex PCR assay. Amplified TCR beta libraries were sequenced as 87-base-pair reads on the Illumina HiSeq System. Under the source paper's analysis protocol: A later analysis counted about 76 million unique TCR beta chains across the 690 or so repertoires, and some 11 million of these chains were shared by at least two donors. To remove PCR and sequencing errors, raw reads were error-corrected and collapsed into unique sequences using a nearest-neighbor algorithm that merged closely related sequences. Alignment of CDR3 sequences to IMGT reference sequences was used to assign V, D and J gene segments. For a sequence to be retained, a match of at least six nucleotides was required to both a V gene segment and a J gene segment. A rearrangement counted as productive if the CDR3 had no stop codons and remained in frame with V and J, and every other rearrangement counted as non-productive. Following IMGT convention, CDR3 was defined as the stretch from the second conserved V-encoded cysteine up to the conserved J-encoded phenylalanine. The earlier analysis of some 550 of the donors excluded any sequence lacking an unambiguous match to a single V gene segment. In an earlier analysis of more than 500 of the donors, a V segment was called functional when productive rearrangements were above 56.7%, and segregating when the standard deviation between donors exceeded 5%. To diagnose cytomegalovirus status from the catalog of TCR beta chain sequences, a statistical classification framework was built. V and J gene assignment, in a later analysis, came from comparing TCR nucleotide sequences with IMGT/GENE-DB human TR gene sequences. The TCRdist pipeline was used in a later analysis to assign CDR3 sequences and most-parsimonious VDJ recombination scenarios. In a later analysis, each TCR beta chain was defined by its CDR3 amino acid sequence together with its V-gene family, and reads lacking a unique V-gene family were excluded. As a way to deal with suspected cross-contamination and a sequencing artifact, a later analysis dropped hundreds of nucleotide sequences that were highly shared and had low generation probability. For each public chain, a later analysis derived a clonal expansion index from normalized ranks of inferred template counts within each repertoire. In a later analysis, generation probabilities were computed using a VDJ recombination model fitted to out-of-frame rearrangements, and the results were checked against IGoR. In a later analysis, hypergeometric tests were used to score TCR-TCR, TCR-HLA and TCR-CMV co-occurrence, with a repertoire-size bias correction applied to TCR pairs. A later analysis estimated false discovery rates by permuting HLA or CMV assignments 20 times. In a later analysis, co-occurring TCRs were grouped with DBSCAN, and TCRdist sequence similarity was added when clustering was performed within HLA-allele-positive subsets. Repertoires with fewer than 30,000 or more than 120,000 public chains, plus five repertoires with anomalous nucleotide sharing, were excluded from co-occurrence clustering. The immuneACCESS repertoire file appears here via TCRdb, limited to in-frame rearrangements. These files lack a portion of the clones; in checked studies, under half of the deficit traces to unresolved V genes, and the cause of the others is not known. For V, J and clone size, that table is used; D and trimming come from the DNA. This sample lists about 150,000 clones; 65% to 80% were detected once. 4% to 4.5% of the sample lies in the top ten.

Reading the germline V gene gives CDR1 SNHLY and CDR2 FYNNEI. The CDR3, from cysteine to phenylalanine, totals 13 residues. The retained sequence is limited to the CDR3, 39 bases, with the frame set at the first base. After removal of 9 bases from V and 2 bases from J, the junction retains 5 bases not matched to a gene. This sequence uses TRBV2 and TRBJ2-7; 9 nucleotides in the junction match TRBD2. Sequencing was performed on PBMCs. The TCR originated in a middle-aged woman in good health and CMV-seronegative. Here is the DNA: TGTGCCAGTTTCAGCGGGGGGCCCTACGAGCAGTACTTC. Translated, it reads CASFSGGPYEQYF.